This T cell receptor (beta chain) was profiled in a study of blood T cell repertoires in COVID-19. Trimming removed 2 bases at V and 3 bases at J, with 10 bases between. The CDR3 is 15 residues long. Germline V gene data show CDR1 as MNHEY and CDR2 as SVGAGI. As originally analysed: Reference gene primer amplification in the assay estimated nucleated cell counts. Clones were read by immunoSEQ multiplex PCR, and TCRdb kept only the in-frame ones, dropping some. Clone size and V and J calls were adopted from that table, with D and trimming inferred from the DNA. The sample lists more than 200,000 clones, around 89% occurring once.

Sequencing used peripheral blood. The J gene is TRBJ1-4, the V gene TRBV6-5; tentative D call: TRBD1 (5 bases). The source is a woman in her twenties or thirties with COVID-19, enrolled during active disease. CDR3 coding DNA: TGTGCCAGCAGTTACACCCCGGGGGCTAATGAAAAACTGTTTTTT. Amino acid sequence: CASSYTPGANEKLFF.